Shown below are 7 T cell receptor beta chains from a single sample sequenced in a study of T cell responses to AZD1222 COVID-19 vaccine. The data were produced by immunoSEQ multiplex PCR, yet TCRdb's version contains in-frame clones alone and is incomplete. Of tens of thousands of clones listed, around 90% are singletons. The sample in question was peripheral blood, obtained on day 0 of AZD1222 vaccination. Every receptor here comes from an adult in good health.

CDR3 region: CASSLESVNEKLFF. CDR3 DNA sequence: TGCGCCAGCAGCTTGGAAAGTGTAAATGAAAAACTGTTTTTT. The chain couples TRBV5-1 to TRBJ1-4; no clear D. The CDR3 contains 14 residues. CDR1 and CDR2 (germline): SGHRS, YFSETQ. V shed 0 bases and J shed 5 bases, with 8 bases lying between them.

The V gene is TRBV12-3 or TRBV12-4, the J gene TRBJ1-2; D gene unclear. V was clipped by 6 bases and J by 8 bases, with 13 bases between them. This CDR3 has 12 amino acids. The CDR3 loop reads CASSRSSKGYTF. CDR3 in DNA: TGTGCCAGCAGCCGATCCTCAAAGGGCTACACCTTC.

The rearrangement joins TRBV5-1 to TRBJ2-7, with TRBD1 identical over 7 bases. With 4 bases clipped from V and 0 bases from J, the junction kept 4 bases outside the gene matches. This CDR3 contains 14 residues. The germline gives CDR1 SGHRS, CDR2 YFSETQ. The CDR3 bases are TGCGCCAGCAGCGTGAGGGGGCACTCCTACGAGCAGTACTTC. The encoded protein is CASSVRGHSYEQYF. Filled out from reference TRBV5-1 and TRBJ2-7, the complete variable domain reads KAGVTQTPRYLIKTRGQQVTLSCSPISGHRSVSWYQQTPGQGLQFLFEYFSETQRNKGNFPGRFSGRQFSNSRSEMNVSTLELGDSALYLCASSVRGHSYEQYFGPGTRLTVT.

CDR3 region: CASSSSDRTYPVQLDEQYF. CDR3 DNA sequence: TGTGCCAGCAGCTCATCGGACAGGACTTACCCAGTCCAGCTCGACGAGCAGTACTTC. J is TRBJ2-7 and V is TRBV7-2; 7 bases agree with TRBD1. Unmatched junction bases numbered 23, after V lost 4 bases and J lost 5 bases. The CDR3 is made up of 19 amino acids. From germline, CDR1 is SGHTA and CDR2 FQGNSA.

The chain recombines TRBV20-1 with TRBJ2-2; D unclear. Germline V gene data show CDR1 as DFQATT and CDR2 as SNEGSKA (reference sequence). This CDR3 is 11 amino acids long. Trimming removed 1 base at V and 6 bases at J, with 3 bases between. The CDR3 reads CSARVAGELFF. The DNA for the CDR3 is TGCAGTGCTAGAGTGGCCGGGGAGCTGTTTTTT.

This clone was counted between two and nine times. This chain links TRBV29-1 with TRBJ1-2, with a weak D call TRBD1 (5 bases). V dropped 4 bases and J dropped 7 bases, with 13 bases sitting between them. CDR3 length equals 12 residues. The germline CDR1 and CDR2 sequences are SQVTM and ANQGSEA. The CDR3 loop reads CSVVGTAAGYTF. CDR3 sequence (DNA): TGCAGCGTTGTTGGGACGGCAGCTGGCTACACCTTC. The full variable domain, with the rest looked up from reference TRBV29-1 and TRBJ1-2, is SAVISQKPSRDICQRGTSLTIQCQVDSQVTMMFWYRQQPGQSLTLIATANQGSEATYESGFVIDKFPISRPNLTFSTLTVSNMSPEDSSIYLCSVVGTAAGYTFGSGTRLTVV.

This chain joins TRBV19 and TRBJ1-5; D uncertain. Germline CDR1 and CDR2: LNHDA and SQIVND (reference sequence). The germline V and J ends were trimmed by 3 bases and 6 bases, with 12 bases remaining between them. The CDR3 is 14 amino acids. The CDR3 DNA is TGTGCCAGTAGTATGAGGACGGGGTTTCAGCCCCAGCATTTT. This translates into CASSMRTGFQPQHF.